This TCR beta chain was recovered during a study of metastatic and nonmetastatic thyroid tumors. Across the study: Both malignant and benign thyroid patients supplied peripheral blood and tumor or nodule tissue samples, across which the repertoires of these patients were then compared. Study-wide results and limits: As reported, TCR beta diversity in blood and tumor was significantly higher in malignant thyroid tumors than in benign nodules.

Authors' processing steps: Clinicopathological groups differed in CDR3, with these differences serving to build a distant-metastasis classifier for papillary thyroid cancer. TCRdb called clones again from the PCR reads with MiXCR. TCRdb's processing, not the authors' own work, is the source of the V and J calls. The table lists about 23,000 clones, roughly 22% of them singletons, with 25% to 35% in the top ten. Nobody among the patients had been given any treatment before thyroid surgery. Turning to this clone: Its target is unknown.

Sequencing was done on a sample of blood. This receptor was obtained from a female donor with papillary thyroid cancer or a benign thyroid nodule (not recorded which). Some clones in this sample may be carry-over from other donors' samples.

This CDR3 reads CASSFQGRRNQTQHF. The CDR3 DNA reads as TGTGCCAGCAGTTTCCAAGGGCGCAGAAATCAGACACAGCATTTT. The chain has TRBV28 and TRBJ1-5; D is uncertain. Trimming removed 3 bases at V and 13 bases at J, with 22 bases between. The CDR3 runs to 15 residues. Germline CDR1 reads MDHEN; CDR2 reads SYDVKM. Filled out from reference TRBV28 and TRBJ1-5, the complete variable domain reads DVKVTQSSRYLVKRTGEKVFLECVQDMDHENMFWYRQDPGLGLRLIYFSYDVKMKEKGDIPEGYSVSREKKERFSLILESASTNQTSMYLCASSFQGRRNQTQHFGDGTRLSIL.